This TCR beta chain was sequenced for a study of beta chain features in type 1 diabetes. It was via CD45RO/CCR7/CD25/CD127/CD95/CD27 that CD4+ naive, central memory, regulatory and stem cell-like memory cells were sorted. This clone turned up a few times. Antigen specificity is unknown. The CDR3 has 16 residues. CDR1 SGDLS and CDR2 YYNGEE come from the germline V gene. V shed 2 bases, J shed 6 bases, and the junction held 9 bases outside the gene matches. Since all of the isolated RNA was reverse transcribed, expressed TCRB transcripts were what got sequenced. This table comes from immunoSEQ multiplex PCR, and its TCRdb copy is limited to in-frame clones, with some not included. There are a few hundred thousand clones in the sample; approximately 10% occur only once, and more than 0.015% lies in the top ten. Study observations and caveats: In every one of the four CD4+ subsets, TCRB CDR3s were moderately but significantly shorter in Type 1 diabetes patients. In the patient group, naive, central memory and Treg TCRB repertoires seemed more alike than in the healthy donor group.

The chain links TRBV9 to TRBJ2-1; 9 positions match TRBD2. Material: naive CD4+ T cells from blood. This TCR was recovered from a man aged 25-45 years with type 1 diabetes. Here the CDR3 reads CASSVNPGLAGNEQFF. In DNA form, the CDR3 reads TGTGCCAGCAGCGTGAACCCGGGACTAGCCGGCAATGAGCAGTTCTTC.